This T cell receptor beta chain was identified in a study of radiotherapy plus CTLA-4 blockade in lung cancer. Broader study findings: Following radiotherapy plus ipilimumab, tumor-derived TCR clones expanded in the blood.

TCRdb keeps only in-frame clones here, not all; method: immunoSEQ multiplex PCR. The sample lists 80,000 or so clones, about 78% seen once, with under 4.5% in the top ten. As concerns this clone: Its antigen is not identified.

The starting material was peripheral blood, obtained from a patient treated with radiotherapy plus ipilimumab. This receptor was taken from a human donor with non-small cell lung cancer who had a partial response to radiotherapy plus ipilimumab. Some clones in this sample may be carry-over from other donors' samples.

In DNA, the CDR3 is TGTGCCAGCAGCCCGACCAGGCAGCACCGGGAGCAGTACTTC. Translating it yields CASSPTRQHREQYF. The J gene is TRBJ2-7, the V gene TRBV13, with unresolved D. Trimming cost V 5 bases and J 7 bases, with 18 bases left between them. Germline lookup yields CDR1 PRHDT and CDR2 FYEKMQ (reference sequence). The CDR3 covers 14 residues.